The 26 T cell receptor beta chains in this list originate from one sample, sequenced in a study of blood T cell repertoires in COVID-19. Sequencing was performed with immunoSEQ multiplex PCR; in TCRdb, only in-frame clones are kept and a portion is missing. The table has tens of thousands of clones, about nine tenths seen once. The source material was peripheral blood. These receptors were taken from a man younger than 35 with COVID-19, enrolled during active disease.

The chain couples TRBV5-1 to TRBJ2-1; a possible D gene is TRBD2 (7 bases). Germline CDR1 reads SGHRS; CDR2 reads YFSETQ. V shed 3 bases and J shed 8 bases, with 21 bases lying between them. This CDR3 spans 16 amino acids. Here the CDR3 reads CASSSQGRGPNYEQFF. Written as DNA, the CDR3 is TGCGCCAGCAGCTCCCAGGGGAGGGGCCCCAATTATGAGCAGTTCTTC. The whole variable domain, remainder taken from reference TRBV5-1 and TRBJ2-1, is KAGVTQTPRYLIKTRGQQVTLSCSPISGHRSVSWYQQTPGQGLQFLFEYFSETQRNKGNFPGRFSGRQFSNSRSEMNVSTLELGDSALYLCASSSQGRGPNYEQFFGPGTRLTVL.

The CDR3 reads CASSRQEPYGYTF. DNA for the CDR3: TGTGCCAGCAGCCGACAGGAGCCCTATGGCTACACCTTC. The V gene is TRBV28, the J gene TRBJ1-2; possible D gene TRBD1, 6 bases. This CDR3 region has 13 residues. With 6 bases removed from V and 4 bases from J, the gap between germline ends came to 12 bases. Germline V lookup: CDR1 MDHEN, CDR2 SYDVKM.

Here the CDR3 reads CASRLAGGGELFF. Here the CDR3 DNA reads TGTGCCAGCAGGCTAGCGGGAGGCGGGGAGCTGTTTTTT. The chain couples TRBV5-4 to TRBJ2-2; 11 bases agree with TRBD2. Losses at the gene ends were 5 bases for V and 7 bases for J; bases not matched to a gene: 1. The CDR3 has 13 residues. Germline V gene data show CDR1 as SGHNT and CDR2 as YYREEE (reference sequence).

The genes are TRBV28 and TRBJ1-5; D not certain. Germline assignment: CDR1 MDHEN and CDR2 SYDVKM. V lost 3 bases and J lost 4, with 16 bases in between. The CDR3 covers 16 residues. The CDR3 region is CASSFDPAPRNQPQHF. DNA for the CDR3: TGTGCCAGCAGTTTCGACCCCGCCCCTAGAAATCAGCCCCAGCATTTT.

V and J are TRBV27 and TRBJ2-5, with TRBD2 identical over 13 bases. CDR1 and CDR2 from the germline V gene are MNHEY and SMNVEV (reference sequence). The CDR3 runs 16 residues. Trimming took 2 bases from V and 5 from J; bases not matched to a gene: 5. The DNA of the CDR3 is TGTGCCAGCAGTTTACTGGGACTAGCGGGATATGAGACCCAGTACTTC. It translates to CASSLLGLAGYETQYF.

The CDR3 here is CAWRRGITDTQYF. The DNA of the CDR3 is TGTGCCTGGAGACGGGGAATCACAGATACGCAGTATTTT. The V call is TRBV30, the J call TRBJ2-3; D is possibly TRBD2 (5 bases). Trimming shortened V by 3 bases and J by 2 bases, and 9 bases separated the two germline ends. CDR1 GTSNPN and CDR2 SVGIG come from the germline V gene (reference sequence). CDR3 size: 13 residues.

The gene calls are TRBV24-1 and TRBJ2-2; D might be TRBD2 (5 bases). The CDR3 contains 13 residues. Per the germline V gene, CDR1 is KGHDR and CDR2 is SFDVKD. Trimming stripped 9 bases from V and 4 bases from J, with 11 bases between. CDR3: CATLGEGTGELFF. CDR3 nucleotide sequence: TGTGCCACCCTCGGGGAAGGCACCGGGGAGCTGTTTTTT.

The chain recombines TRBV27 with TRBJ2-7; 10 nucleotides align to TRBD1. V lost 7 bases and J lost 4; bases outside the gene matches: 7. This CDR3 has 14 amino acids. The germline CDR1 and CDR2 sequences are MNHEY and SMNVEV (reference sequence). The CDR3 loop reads CASMVTGGSYEQYF. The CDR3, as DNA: TGTGCCAGCATGGTGACAGGGGGCTCGTACGAGCAGTACTTC.

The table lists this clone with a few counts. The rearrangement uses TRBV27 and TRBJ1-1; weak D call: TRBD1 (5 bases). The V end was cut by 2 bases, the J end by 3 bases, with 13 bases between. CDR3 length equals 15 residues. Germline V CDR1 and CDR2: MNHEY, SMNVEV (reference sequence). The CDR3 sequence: CASSLGGKWYTEAFF. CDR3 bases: TGTGCCAGCAGTTTAGGGGGGAAGTGGTACACTGAAGCTTTCTTT.

DNA of the CDR3: TGTGCCAGCTTCTCGGGGGGGACCTACGAGCAGTACTTC. It yields the protein CASFSGGTYEQYF. J is TRBJ2-7 and V is TRBV5-6; TRBD2 aligns across 8 bases. The CDR3 loop spans 13 amino acids. Germline-derived CDR1 and CDR2 are SGHDT and YYEEEE. V lost 7 bases, J lost 2 bases, and 5 bases stayed unmatched. Based on the CDR3 plus reference TRBV5-6 and TRBJ2-7, the full variable domain is DAGVTQSPTHLIKTRGQQVTLRCSPKSGHDTVSWYQQALGQGPQFIFQYYEEEERQRGNFPDRFSGHQFPNYSSELNVNALLLGDSALYLCASFSGGTYEQYFGPGTRLTVT.

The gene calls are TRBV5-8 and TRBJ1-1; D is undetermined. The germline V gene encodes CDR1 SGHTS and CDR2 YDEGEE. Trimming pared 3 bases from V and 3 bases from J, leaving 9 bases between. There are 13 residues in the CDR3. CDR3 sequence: CASSYRHDTEAFF. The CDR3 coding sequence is TGTGCCAGCAGCTACAGACACGACACTGAAGCTTTCTTT.

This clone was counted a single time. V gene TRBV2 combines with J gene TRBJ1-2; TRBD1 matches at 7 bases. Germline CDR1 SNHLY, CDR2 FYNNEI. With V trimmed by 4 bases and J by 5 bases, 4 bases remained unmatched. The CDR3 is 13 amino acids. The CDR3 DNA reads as TGTGCCAGCAGTGGGGGACAGACTTATGGCTACACCTTC. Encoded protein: CASSGGQTYGYTF.

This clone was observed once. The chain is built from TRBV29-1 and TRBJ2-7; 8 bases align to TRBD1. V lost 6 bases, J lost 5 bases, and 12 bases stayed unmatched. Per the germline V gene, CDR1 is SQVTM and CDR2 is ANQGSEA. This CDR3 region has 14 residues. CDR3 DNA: TGCAGCGTCGTCCCAGGGGACAGGACCCACGAGCAGTACTTC. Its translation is CSVVPGDRTHEQYF.

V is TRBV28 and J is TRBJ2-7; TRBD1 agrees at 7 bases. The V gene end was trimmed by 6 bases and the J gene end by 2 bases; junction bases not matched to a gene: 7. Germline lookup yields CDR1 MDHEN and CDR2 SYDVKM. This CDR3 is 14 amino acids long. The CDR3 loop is CASRLRQGTYEQYF. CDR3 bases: TGTGCCAGCAGATTGAGACAGGGAACCTACGAGCAGTACTTC.

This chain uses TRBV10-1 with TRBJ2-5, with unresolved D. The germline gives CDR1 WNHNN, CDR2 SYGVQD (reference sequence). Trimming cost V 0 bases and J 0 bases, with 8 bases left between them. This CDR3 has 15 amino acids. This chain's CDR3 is CASSESIANQETQYF. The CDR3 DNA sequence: TGCGCCAGCAGTGAGTCCATCGCTAACCAAGAGACCCAGTACTTC.

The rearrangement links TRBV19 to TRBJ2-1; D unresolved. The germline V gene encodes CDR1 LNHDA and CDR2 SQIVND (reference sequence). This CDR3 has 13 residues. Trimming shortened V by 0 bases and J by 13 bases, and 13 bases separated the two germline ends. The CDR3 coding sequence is TGTGCCAGTAGTATAGATCTGTCCTACCTACAGTTCTTC. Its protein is CASSIDLSYLQFF.

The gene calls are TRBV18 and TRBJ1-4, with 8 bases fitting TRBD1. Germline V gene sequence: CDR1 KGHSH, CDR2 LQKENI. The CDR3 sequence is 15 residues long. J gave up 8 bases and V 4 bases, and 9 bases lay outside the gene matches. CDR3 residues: CASSLGQGDREKLFF. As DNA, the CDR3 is TGTGCCAGCTCACTTGGACAGGGAGACAGAGAAAAACTGTTTTTT.

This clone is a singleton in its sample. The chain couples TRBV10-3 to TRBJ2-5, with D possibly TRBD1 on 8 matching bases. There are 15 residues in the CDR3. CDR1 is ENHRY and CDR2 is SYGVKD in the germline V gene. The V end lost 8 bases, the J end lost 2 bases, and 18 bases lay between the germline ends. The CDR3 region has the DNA TGTGCCATCGGCTTCGACAGGGGAGGGCAAGAGACCCAGTACTTC. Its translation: CAIGFDRGGQETQYF.

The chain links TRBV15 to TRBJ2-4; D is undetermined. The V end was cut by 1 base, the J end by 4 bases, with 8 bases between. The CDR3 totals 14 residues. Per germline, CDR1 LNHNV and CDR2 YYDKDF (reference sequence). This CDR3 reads CATSRVEWKNIQYF. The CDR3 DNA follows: TGTGCCACCAGCAGAGTGGAGTGGAAAAACATTCAGTACTTC.

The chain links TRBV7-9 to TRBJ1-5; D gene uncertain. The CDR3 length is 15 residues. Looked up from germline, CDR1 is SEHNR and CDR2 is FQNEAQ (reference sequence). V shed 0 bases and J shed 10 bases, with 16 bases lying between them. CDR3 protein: CASSLAGGRPLPQHF. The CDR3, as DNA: TGTGCCAGCAGCTTAGCAGGCGGGCGTCCTCTCCCCCAGCATTTT.

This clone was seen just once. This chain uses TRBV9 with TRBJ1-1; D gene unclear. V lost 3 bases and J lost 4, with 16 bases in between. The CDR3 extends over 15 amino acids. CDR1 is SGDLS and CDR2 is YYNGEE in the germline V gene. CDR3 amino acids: CASSEGSYGVTEAFF. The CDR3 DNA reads TGTGCCAGCAGCGAGGGCTCCTACGGGGTCACTGAAGCTTTCTTT.

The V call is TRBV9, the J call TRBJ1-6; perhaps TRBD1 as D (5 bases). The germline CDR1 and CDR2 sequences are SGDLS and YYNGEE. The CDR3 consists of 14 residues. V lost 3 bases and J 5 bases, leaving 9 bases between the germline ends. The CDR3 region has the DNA TGTGCCAGCAGCGCCGGACATAATAATTCACCCCTCCACTTT. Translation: CASSAGHNNSPLHF.

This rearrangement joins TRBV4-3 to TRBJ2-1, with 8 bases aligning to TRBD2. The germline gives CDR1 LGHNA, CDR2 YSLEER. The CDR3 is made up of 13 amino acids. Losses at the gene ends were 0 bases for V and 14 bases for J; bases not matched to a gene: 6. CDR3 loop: CASSQDLWREEFF. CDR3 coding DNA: TGCGCCAGCAGCCAAGATTTATGGCGGGAGGAGTTCTTC.

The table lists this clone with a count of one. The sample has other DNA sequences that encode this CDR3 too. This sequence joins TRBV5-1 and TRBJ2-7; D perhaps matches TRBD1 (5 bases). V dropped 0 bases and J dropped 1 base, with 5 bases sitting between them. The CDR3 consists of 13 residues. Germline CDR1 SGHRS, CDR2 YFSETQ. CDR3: CASSLGQSYEQYF. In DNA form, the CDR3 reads TGCGCCAGCAGCTTGGGACAGTCCTACGAGCAGTACTTC.

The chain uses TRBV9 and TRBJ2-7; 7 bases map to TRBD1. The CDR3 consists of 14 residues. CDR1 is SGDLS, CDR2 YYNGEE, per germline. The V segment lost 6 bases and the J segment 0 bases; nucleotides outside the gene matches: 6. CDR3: CASNGAGGSYEQYF. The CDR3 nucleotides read TGTGCCAGCAACGGGGCAGGGGGCTCCTACGAGCAGTACTTC.

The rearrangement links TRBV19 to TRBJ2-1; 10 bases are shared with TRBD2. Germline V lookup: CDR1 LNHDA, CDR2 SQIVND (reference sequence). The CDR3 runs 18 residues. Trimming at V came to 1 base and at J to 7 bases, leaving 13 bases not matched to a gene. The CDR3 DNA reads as TGTGCCAGTAGTATAGGTGGAGAACTAGCGGGATCGGGGAATGAGCAGTTCTTC. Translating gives CASSIGGELAGSGNEQFF.